One and the same sample provided the 17 T cell receptor beta chains below, sequenced in a study of blood T cell repertoires in COVID-19. The table came from immunoSEQ multiplex PCR; TCRdb's copy has only in-frame clones and leaves some out. The data show 230,000 or so clones, approximately 88% seen once. Specimen: PBMCs or T cells enriched from blood (not recorded which). The source of these receptors is a woman aged 40-49 years with acute COVID-19.

The chain recombines TRBV6-2 or TRBV6-3 with TRBJ2-7; 7 nucleotides align to TRBD2. Germline assignment: CDR1 MNHEY and CDR2 SVGEGT. J gave up 0 bases and V 3 bases, and 5 bases lay outside the gene matches. This CDR3 region has 15 residues. In nucleotides, the CDR3 is TGTGCCAGCAGTTATAGGCTAGCGGCCTCCTACGAGCAGTACTTC. Translating gives CASSYRLAASYEQYF.

V and J are TRBV5-1 and TRBJ2-1, with 13 bases matching TRBD2. The V gene's germline CDR1 is SGHRS and CDR2 YFSETQ. Trimming at V came to 4 bases and at J to 6 bases, leaving 16 bases not matched to a gene. The CDR3 has 19 amino acids. This chain's CDR3 is CASSPGLAGSRFMGNEQFF. In nucleotides, the CDR3 is TGCGCCAGCAGCCCGGGACTAGCGGGAAGCAGGTTCATGGGCAATGAGCAGTTCTTC.

The chain is built from TRBV6-5 and TRBJ1-1; the D gene is possibly TRBD1 (5 bases). CDR3 size: 15 residues. V lost 2 bases and J lost 3, with 13 bases in between. In germline, CDR1 is MNHEY, CDR2 SVGAGI. The CDR3 coding sequence is TGTGCCAGCAGTTACGCAGGGATAGGGTACACTGAAGCTTTCTTT. This sequence encodes CASSYAGIGYTEAFF.

V gene TRBV7-9 combines with J gene TRBJ1-4; 8 bases agree with TRBD1. Trimming cost V 5 bases and J 5 bases; bases outside gene matches: 4. The germline gives CDR1 SEHNR, CDR2 FQNEAQ (reference sequence). CDR3 size: 14 residues. CDR3 coding DNA: TGTGCCAGCAGCAGGACAGGGCTGAATGAAAAACTGTTTTTT. Protein sequence: CASSRTGLNEKLFF.

The chain is built from TRBV5-1 and TRBJ2-7; a possible D gene is TRBD1 (5 bases). The germline V gene has CDR1 SGHRS and CDR2 YFSETQ. The CDR3 is 13 residues long. V lost 4 bases to trimming and J lost 3 bases, with 11 bases between them. In DNA, the CDR3 is TGCGCCAGCAGCCAGTCAGGGATCTACGAGCAGTACTTC. The encoded protein is CASSQSGIYEQYF.

As concerns this clone: Other nucleotide sequences from this sample produce the same CDR3. The V and J genes are TRBV5-4 and TRBJ2-7; 9 bases align to TRBD1. Germline loops: CDR1 SGHNT, CDR2 YYREEE (reference sequence). Trimming at V came to 4 bases and at J to 2 bases, leaving 4 bases not matched to a gene. The CDR3 spans 14 residues. The CDR3 protein is CASSPGQGPYEQYF. The CDR3 DNA follows: TGTGCCAGCAGCCCCGGACAGGGGCCCTACGAGCAGTACTTC.

The rearrangement joins TRBV14 to TRBJ2-7; 7 nucleotides agree with TRBD1. Looked up from germline, CDR1 is SGHDN and CDR2 is FVKESK. The CDR3 is made up of 14 amino acids. V was pared by 4 bases and J by 2 bases, with 5 bases of the junction left unmatched. In DNA form, the CDR3 reads TGTGCCAGCAGCCTCAACAGGGGCCCCTACGAGCAGTACTTC. Protein: CASSLNRGPYEQYF.

V gene TRBV24-1 combines with J gene TRBJ1-2; TRBD1 matches 8 bases. CDR1 is KGHDR and CDR2 is SFDVKD in the germline V gene. J gave up 6 bases and V 3 bases, and 8 bases lay outside the gene matches. The CDR3 has 15 residues. The CDR3 protein is CATSDRNQGANGYTF. The CDR3 DNA is TGTGCCACCAGTGATAGGAATCAGGGGGCGAATGGCTACACCTTC.

In DNA form, the CDR3 reads TGTGCCAGTAGTTATCAGGACAGTGGCTACACCTTC. This encodes CASSYQDSGYTF. This chain links TRBV19 with TRBJ1-2; D perhaps matches TRBD1 (6 bases). Trimming left V 5 bases short and J 7 bases short, with 11 bases between. Germline assignment: CDR1 LNHDA and CDR2 SQIVND (reference sequence). The CDR3 is 12 residues long.

The chain combines TRBV23-1 with TRBJ2-7, with TRBD1 matching 7 bases. TRBV23-1 is noted as an ORF with a role that remains uncertain. V was pared by 6 bases and J by 1 base, with 6 bases of the junction left unmatched. The CDR3 totals 14 residues. The CDR3 nucleotides are TGCGCCAGCAGGCGGACAGGCCTTTCCTACGAGCAGTACGTC. Residues: CASRRTGLSYEQYV.

This clone was seen just once. The genes are TRBV3-1 (or the pseudogene TRBV3-2) and TRBJ1-4; D is perhaps TRBD1 (5 bases). The germline gives CDR1 LGHDT, CDR2 YNNKEL (reference sequence). The CDR3 contains 12 residues. Trimming left V 5 bases short and J 8 bases short, with 9 bases between. The CDR3: CASSSRVEKLFF. The CDR3 region has the DNA TGTGCCAGCAGCTCCAGGGTCGAAAAACTGTTTTTT.

The chain joins TRBV10-2 to TRBJ2-7; D is unresolved. Germline values: CDR1 WSHSY, CDR2 SAAADI. This CDR3 has 12 amino acids. Deletions cut 4 bases from V and 6 bases from J, with 10 bases between. DNA for the CDR3: TGCGCCAGCAGTGCAACGACGGGCGAGCAGTACGTC. Translating gives CASSATTGEQYV.

The chain joins TRBV5-1 to TRBJ1-2, with TRBD1 matching over 12 bases. The trim removed 0 bases at V and 7 bases at J, leaving 4 bases unmatched. This CDR3 comprises 15 residues. Germline assignment: CDR1 SGHRS and CDR2 YFSETQ. The DNA for the CDR3 is TGCGCCAGCAGCTTGGGGGACAGGGGGCAACGTGGCTACACCTTC. Protein sequence: CASSLGDRGQRGYTF. Supplemented by reference TRBV5-1 and TRBJ1-2, the full variable domain reads KAGVTQTPRYLIKTRGQQVTLSCSPISGHRSVSWYQQTPGQGLQFLFEYFSETQRNKGNFPGRFSGRQFSNSRSEMNVSTLELGDSALYLCASSLGDRGQRGYTFGSGTRLTVV.

This clone appeared a single time. The J gene is TRBJ1-2, the V gene TRBV5-1; 8 bases match TRBD1. Germline V gene lookup returns CDR1 SGHRS and CDR2 YFSETQ. The J segment lost 6 bases and the V segment lost 4 bases, leaving 14 bases of the junction unmatched. The CDR3 is made up of 16 amino acids. The CDR3 protein is CASSKTGALDLDGYTF. The CDR3 region has the DNA TGCGCCAGCAGCAAGACAGGGGCTCTTGATCTCGATGGCTACACCTTC.

The rearrangement uses TRBV5-6 and TRBJ2-3; 8 nucleotides agree with TRBD2. The germline CDR1 and CDR2 sequences are SGHDT and YYEEEE. This CDR3 is built from 15 residues. V was clipped by 0 bases and J by 5 bases; unmatched bases: 5. Here the CDR3 DNA reads TGTGCCAGCAGCTTGGGCGGGGGGCCGGGAGATACGCAGTATTTT. This gives the protein CASSLGGGPGDTQYF. Together with reference TRBV5-6 and TRBJ2-3, the CDR3 gives the full variable domain: DAGVTQSPTHLIKTRGQQVTLRCSPKSGHDTVSWYQQALGQGPQFIFQYYEEEERQRGNFPDRFSGHQFPNYSSELNVNALLLGDSALYLCASSLGGGPGDTQYFGPGTRLTVL.

This chain uses TRBV6-2 or TRBV6-3 with TRBJ2-1; 11 bases align to TRBD2. Germline V lookup: CDR1 MNHEY, CDR2 SVGEGT. The trim removed 1 base at V and 5 bases at J, leaving 4 bases unmatched. The CDR3 sequence is 16 residues long. The CDR3 loop reads CASSYYRLAGHNEQFF. The CDR3 DNA follows: TGTGCCAGCAGTTACTACCGACTAGCGGGACACAATGAGCAGTTCTTC.

V is TRBV7-9 and J is TRBJ2-1, with 16 nucleotides matching TRBD2. Germline V CDR1 and CDR2: SEHNR, FQNEAQ (reference sequence). V trimming: 6 bases; J trimming: 8 bases; junction bases outside the gene matches: 1. The CDR3 runs to 14 residues. The CDR3 protein is CASRGTSGRDEQFF. CDR3 nucleotide sequence: TGTGCCAGCAGAGGGACTAGCGGGAGGGATGAGCAGTTCTTC. Using reference TRBV7-9 and TRBJ2-1 for the parts outside the CDR3, the full variable domain is DTGVSQNPRHKITKRGQNVTFRCDPISEHNRLYWYRQTLGQGPEFLTYFQNEAQLEKSRLLSDRFSAERPKGSFSTLEIQRTEQGDSAMYLCASRGTSGRDEQFFGPGTRLTVL.